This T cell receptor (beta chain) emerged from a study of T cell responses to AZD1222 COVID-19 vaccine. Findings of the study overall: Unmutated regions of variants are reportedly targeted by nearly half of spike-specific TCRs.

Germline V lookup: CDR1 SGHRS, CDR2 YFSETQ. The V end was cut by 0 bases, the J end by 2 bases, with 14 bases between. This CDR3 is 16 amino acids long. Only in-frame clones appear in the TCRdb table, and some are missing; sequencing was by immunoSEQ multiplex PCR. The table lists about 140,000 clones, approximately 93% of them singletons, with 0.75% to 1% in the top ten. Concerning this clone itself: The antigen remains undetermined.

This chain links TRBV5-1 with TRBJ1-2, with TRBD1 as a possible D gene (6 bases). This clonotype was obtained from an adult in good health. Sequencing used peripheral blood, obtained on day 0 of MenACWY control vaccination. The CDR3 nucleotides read TGCGCCAGCAGCTTGGGCGGAGGGACACAGAACTATGGCTACACCTTC. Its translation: CASSLGGGTQNYGYTF. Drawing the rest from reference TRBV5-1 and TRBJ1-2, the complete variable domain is KAGVTQTPRYLIKTRGQQVTLSCSPISGHRSVSWYQQTPGQGLQFLFEYFSETQRNKGNFPGRFSGRQFSNSRSEMNVSTLELGDSALYLCASSLGGGTQNYGYTFGSGTRLTVV.